This T cell receptor (beta chain) appears in the sequencing data of a study of CD8 T cells in Susac syndrome. V shed 5 bases and J 6 bases; nucleotides not matched to a gene: 6. This CDR3 has 14 residues. Germline loops: CDR1 DFQATT, CDR2 SNEGSKA (reference sequence). Random hexamers were used to reverse transcribe an amount of about 0.5 to 1 ug RNA. Amplification of the TCR beta CDR3 was carried out by immunoSEQ multiplex PCR, which spanned a total of 54 Vbeta and 13 Jbeta segments. TCRdb reprocessed the immunoSEQ multiplex PCR reads with MiXCR, giving one entry per CDR3 protein. Of 110,000 or so distinct CDR3 sequences listed, 85% to 95% are singletons. The study sequenced TCR beta in blood CD8+ and CD4+ T cells. FACS was used to enrich TEMRA cells, whereas the CD8+ and CD4+ T cells were obtained by negative isolation.

V usage is TRBV20-1 and J usage is TRBJ1-5, with 11 nucleotides matching TRBD1. Sequencing was done on a sample of CD4+ T cells from PBMCs. This receptor was identified in a human donor in good health. The CDR3 DNA follows: TGCAGTGCTCCGGGACAGGGGGGGCTTCAGCCCCAGCATTTT. It yields the protein CSAPGQGGLQPQHF.